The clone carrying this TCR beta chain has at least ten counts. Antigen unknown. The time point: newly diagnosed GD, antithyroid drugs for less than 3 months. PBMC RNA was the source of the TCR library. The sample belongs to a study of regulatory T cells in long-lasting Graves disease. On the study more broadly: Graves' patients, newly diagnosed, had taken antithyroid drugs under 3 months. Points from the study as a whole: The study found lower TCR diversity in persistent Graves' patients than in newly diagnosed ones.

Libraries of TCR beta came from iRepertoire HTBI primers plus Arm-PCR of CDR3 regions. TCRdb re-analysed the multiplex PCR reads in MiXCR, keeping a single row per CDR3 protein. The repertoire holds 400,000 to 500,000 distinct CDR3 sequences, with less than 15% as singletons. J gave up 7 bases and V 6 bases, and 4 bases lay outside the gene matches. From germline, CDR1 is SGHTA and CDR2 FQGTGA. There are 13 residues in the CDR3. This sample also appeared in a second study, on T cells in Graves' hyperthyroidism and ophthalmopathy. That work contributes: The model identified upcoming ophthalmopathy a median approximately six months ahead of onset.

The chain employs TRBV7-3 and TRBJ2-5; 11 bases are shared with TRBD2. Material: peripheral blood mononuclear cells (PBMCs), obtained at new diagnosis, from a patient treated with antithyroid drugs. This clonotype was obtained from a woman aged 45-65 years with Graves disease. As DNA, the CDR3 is TGTGCCAGCAGTCCTGGGACTAGCGGGACCCAGTACTTC. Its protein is CASSPGTSGTQYF.